The source of this T cell receptor (beta chain) is a study of blood T cells in healthy people across ages. The study's findings and limits: Versus aged donors, long-lived donors had higher diversity and more naive CD4+ cells. Donor CMV infection status was unknown, possibly confounding age-related changes in expanded clonotypes. Using unsorted PBMCs precluded a conclusive naive versus antigen-experienced comparison.

As regards this clonotype: The antigen is unknown.

The use of a sample-barcoded 5' primer and a J-beta primer mix characterized a second PCR of 7 to 11 cycles. TCRdb passed the 5' RACE reads through MiXCR, listing each CDR3 protein once. The data contain over a million distinct CDR3 sequences, approximately 59% of them seen just once; the ten biggest clones take up about 6.3%. V dropped 5 bases and J dropped 5 bases, with 10 bases sitting between them. Germline V gene sequence: CDR1 MNHEY, CDR2 SMNVEV (reference sequence). CDR3 length: 12 amino acids. Staff drew around 10 milliliters of peripheral blood from each donor. The specimen was blood. The receptor comes from a man aged 18 to 35 in good health. V gene TRBV27 combines with J gene TRBJ2-7; maybe TRBD2 (6 bases). Here the CDR3 reads CASSGGMDEQYF. The CDR3 DNA follows: TGTGCCAGCAGTGGCGGGATGGACGAGCAGTACTTC.